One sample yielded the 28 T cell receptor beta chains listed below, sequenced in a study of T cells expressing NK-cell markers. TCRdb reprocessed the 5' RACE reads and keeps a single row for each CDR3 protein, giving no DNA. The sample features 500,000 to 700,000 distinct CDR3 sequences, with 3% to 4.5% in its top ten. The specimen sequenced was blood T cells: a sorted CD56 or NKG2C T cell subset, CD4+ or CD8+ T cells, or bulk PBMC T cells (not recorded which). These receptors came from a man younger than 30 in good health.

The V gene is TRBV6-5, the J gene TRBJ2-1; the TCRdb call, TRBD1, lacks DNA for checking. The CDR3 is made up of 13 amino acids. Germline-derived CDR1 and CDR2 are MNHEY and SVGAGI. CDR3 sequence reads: CASKAGWGNEQFF.

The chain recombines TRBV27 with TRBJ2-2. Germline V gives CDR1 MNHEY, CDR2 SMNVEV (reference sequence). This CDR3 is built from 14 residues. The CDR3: CASSSAWITGELFF.

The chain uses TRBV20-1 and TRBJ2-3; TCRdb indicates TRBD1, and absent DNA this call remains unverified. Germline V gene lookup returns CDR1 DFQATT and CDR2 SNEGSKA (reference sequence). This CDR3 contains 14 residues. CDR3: CSARPGHVRDTQYF.

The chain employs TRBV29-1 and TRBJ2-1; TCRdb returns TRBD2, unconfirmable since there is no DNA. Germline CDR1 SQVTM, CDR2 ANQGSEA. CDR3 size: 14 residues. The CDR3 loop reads CSVVRSGRSNEQFF.

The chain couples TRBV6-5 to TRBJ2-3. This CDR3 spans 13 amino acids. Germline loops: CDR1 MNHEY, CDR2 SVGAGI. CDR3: CASSYPVGDTQYF.

CDR3 region: CASSPTLVAGVGNEQFF. The rearrangement links TRBV7-9 to TRBJ2-1; TCRdb outputs TRBD2, but without DNA this stays unchecked. Germline assignment: CDR1 SEHNR and CDR2 FQNEAQ (reference sequence). This CDR3 has 17 residues.

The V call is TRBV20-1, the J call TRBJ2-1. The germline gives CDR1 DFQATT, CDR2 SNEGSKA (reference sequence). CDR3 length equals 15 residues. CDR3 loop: CSLTFLRGSYNEQFF.

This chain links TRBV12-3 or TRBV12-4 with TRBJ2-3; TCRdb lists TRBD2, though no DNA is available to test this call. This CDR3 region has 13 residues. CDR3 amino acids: CASRVVSPDTQYF.

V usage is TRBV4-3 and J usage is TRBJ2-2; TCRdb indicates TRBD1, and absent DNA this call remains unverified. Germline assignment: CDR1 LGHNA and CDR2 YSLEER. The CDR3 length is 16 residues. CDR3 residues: CASSPNDRVGAGELFF.

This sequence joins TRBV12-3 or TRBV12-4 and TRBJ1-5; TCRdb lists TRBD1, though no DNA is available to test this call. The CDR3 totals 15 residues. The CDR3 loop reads CASSPGQGMQQPQHF.

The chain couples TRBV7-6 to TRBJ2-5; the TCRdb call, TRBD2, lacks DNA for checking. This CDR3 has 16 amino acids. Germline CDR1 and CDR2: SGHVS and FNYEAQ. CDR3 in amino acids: CASSLGTSGLGETQYF.

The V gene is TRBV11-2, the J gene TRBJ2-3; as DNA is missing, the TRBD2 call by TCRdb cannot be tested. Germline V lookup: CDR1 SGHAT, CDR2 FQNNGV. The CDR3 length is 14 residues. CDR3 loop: CASSLSGWADTQYF.

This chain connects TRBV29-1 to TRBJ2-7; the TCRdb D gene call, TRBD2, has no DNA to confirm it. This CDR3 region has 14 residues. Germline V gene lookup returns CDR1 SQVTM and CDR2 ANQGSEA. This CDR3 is CSVVNGATEGEQYF.

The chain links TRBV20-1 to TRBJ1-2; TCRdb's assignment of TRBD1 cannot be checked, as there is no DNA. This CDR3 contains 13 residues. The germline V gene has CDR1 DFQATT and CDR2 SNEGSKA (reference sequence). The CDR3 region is CSAPGVSNYGYTF.

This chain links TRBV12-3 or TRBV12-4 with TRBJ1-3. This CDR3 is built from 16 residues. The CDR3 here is CASSLWAGGGGNTIYF.

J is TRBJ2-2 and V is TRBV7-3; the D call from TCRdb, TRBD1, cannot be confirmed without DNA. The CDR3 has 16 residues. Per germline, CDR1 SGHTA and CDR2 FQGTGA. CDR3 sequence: CASSRPTGQNTGELFF.

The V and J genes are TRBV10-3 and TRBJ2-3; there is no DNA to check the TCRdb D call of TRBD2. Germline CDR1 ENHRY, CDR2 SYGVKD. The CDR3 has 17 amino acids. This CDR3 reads CAIRPLISPGGTDTQYF.

Here the CDR3 reads CATSRDGAGLAGVQFF. The genes are TRBV15 and TRBJ2-1; lacking DNA, the TRBD2 call made by TCRdb goes unchecked. The CDR3 consists of 16 residues. The germline gives CDR1 LNHNV, CDR2 YYDKDF (reference sequence).

CDR3 protein: CASSSLRTGGVEQFF. The V and J genes are TRBV5-6 and TRBJ2-1; TCRdb's D call, TRBD1, is unchecked because there is no DNA. Per the germline V gene, CDR1 is SGHDT and CDR2 is YYEEEE. This CDR3 comprises 15 residues.

CDR3 amino acids: CASSYPWRSGANVLTF. V usage is TRBV6-5 and J usage is TRBJ2-6; the D call of TRBD1 rests on TCRdb alone, since no DNA is present to check it. The CDR3 is made up of 16 amino acids. The germline V gene has CDR1 MNHEY and CDR2 SVGAGI.

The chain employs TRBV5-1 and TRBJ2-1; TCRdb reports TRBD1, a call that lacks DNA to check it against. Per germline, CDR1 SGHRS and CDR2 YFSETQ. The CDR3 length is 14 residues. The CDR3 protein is CASSLSGTVSEQFF.

This CDR3 is CASSVGPGGQRRTDTQYF. The chain carries TRBV9 and TRBJ2-3; lacking DNA, the TRBD2 call made by TCRdb goes unchecked. This CDR3 is built from 18 residues. Germline V gives CDR1 SGDLS, CDR2 YYNGEE.

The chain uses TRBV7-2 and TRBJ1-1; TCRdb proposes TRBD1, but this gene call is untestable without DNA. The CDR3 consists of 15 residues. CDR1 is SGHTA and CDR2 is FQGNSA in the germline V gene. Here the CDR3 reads CASSADRSAGTEAFF.

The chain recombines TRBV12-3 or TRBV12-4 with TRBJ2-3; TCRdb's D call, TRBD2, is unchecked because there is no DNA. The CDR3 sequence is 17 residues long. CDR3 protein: CASRPLGTSGSTDTQYF.

The CDR3 loop is CSVSGRAYTDTQYF. The V call is TRBV29-1, the J call TRBJ2-3; TCRdb's assignment of TRBD2 cannot be checked, as there is no DNA. This CDR3 is built from 14 residues. The germline V gene encodes CDR1 SQVTM and CDR2 ANQGSEA.

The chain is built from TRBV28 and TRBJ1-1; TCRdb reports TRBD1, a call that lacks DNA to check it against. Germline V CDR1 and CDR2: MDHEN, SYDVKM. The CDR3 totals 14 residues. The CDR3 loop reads CASSLTGVGTEAFF.

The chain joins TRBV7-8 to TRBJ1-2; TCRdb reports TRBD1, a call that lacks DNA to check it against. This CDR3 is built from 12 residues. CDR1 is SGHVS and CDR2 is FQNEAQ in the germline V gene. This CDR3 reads CASTGTYYGYTF.

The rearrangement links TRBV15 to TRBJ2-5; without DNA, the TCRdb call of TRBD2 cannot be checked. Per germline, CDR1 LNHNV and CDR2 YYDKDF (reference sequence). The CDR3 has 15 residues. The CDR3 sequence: CATSSGTSGVETQYF.